This T cell receptor (beta chain) was captured by sequencing in a study of PD-1 blockade in classical Hodgkin lymphoma. This CDR3 region has 16 residues. CDR1 and CDR2 from the germline V gene are SGHNT and YYREEE (reference sequence). The J segment lost 5 bases and the V segment lost 4 bases, leaving 11 bases of the junction unmatched. With regard to this clone: The antigen is undetermined.

The assay was immunoSEQ multiplex PCR, and TCRdb's table has in-frame clones only and misses some. The sample has 25,000 to 30,000 clones, roughly nine tenths seen once. Overall study findings and caveats: What drove the repertoire differences, possibly disease activity or prior therapy, has not been defined.

Time point specified: newly diagnosed, previously untreated cHL patient sample. Out of thawed PBMCs, magnetic negative selection purified CD4+ T cells. This TCR came from a human donor with classical Hodgkin lymphoma. V gene TRBV5-4 combines with J gene TRBJ2-3; 9 bases are a match to TRBD1. Source material: CD4+ T cells from blood. The CDR3 spells CASSRHRDRELDTQYF. Written as DNA, the CDR3 is TGTGCCAGCAGCCGTCACCGGGACAGGGAATTAGATACGCAGTATTTT.